A single sample gave rise to the 3 T cell receptor beta chains below, sequenced in a study of T cells in Graves' hyperthyroidism and ophthalmopathy. The CDR3 regions of TCR beta were amplified from RNA transcripts. First-round RT-PCR of the TCR CDR3 relied on the HTBI primer set. TCRdb used MiXCR to reprocess the multiplex PCR reads, holding one entry per CDR3 protein. Among 500,000 to 650,000 distinct CDR3 sequences, approximately 14% were seen once, and the ten largest hold approximately 12%. Sequencing used blood. All receptors derive from a woman aged 45-65 years with Graves' ophthalmopathy.

This clonotype has just a few counts. The V and J genes are TRBV28 and TRBJ1-1, with D possibly being TRBD1 (6 bases). This CDR3 region has 15 residues. Germline V gene data show CDR1 as MDHEN and CDR2 as SYDVKM. Deletions cut 4 bases from V and 4 bases from J, with 16 bases between. CDR3 protein: CASSSIGGGSTEAFF. CDR3 bases: TGTGCCAGCAGTTCAATAGGGGGGGGGAGCACTGAAGCTTTCTTT.

The rearrangement uses TRBV11-2 and TRBJ2-7; maybe TRBD2 (5 bases). The CDR3 contains 15 residues. Germline V gives CDR1 SGHAT, CDR2 FQNNGV. The V gene lost 5 bases and the J gene lost 5 bases, with 19 bases spanning the gap. This CDR3 reads CASSLTPGRGHEQYF. DNA of the CDR3: TGTGCCAGCAGCCTCACCCCGGGAAGAGGCCACGAGCAGTACTTC.

This clonotype was counted ten times or more. The chain joins TRBV3-1 to TRBJ2-7; either TRBD1 or TRBD2 may supply D (5 bases each). The germline V and J ends were trimmed by 1 base and 4 bases, with 17 bases remaining between them. Per the germline V gene, CDR1 is LGHDT and CDR2 is YNNKEL (reference sequence). CDR3 size: 16 residues. The CDR3 protein is CASSQGSSSWGYEQYF. CDR3 sequence (DNA): TGTGCCAGCAGCCAAGGTTCGTCTAGCTGGGGGTACGAGCAGTACTTC.